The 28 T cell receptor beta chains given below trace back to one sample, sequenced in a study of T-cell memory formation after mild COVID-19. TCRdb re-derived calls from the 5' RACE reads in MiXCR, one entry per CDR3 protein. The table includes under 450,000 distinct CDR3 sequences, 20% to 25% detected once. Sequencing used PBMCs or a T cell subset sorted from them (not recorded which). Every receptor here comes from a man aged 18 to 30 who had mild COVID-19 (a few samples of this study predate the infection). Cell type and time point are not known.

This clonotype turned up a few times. Here the CDR3 reads CASSFQGNSPLHF. In DNA form, the CDR3 reads TGTGCCAGCAGCTTCCAGGGGAATTCACCCCTCCACTTT. The chain links TRBV7-2 to TRBJ1-6, with D perhaps matching TRBD1 (6 bases). Looked up from germline, CDR1 is SGHTA and CDR2 is FQGNSA. The CDR3 length is 13 residues. The ends were cut back, 3 bases at V and 7 bases at J, with 7 bases in the middle.

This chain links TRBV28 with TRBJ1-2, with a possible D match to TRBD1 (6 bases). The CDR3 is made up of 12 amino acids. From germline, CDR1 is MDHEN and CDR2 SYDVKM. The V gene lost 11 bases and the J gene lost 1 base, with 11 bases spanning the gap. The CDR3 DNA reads TGTGCCGGGGGCGAAAGTAACTATGGCTACACCTTC. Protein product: CAGGESNYGYTF.

The CDR3 nucleotides read TGTGCCAGCAGTTCTGGCAGGGGGCAAAGGCAGTTCTTC. Translated, it gives CASSSGRGQRQFF. The chain links TRBV12-3 or TRBV12-4 to TRBJ2-1, with 8 bases aligning to TRBD1. The CDR3 runs to 13 residues. The J segment lost 12 bases and the V segment lost 4 bases, leaving 8 bases of the junction unmatched.

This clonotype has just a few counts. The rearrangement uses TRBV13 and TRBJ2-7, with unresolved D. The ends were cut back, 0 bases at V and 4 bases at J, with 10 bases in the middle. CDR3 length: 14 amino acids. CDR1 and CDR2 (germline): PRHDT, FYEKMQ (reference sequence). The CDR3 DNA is TGTGCCAGCAGCTTAGGCAAGAATCTTTACGAGCAGTACGTC. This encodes CASSLGKNLYEQYV.

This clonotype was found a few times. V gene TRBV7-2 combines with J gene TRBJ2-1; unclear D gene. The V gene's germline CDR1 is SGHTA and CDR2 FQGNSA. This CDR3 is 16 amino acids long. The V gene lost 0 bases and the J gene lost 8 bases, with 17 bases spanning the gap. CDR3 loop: CASSLAGTLLLYEQFF. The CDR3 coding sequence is TGTGCCAGCAGCTTAGCCGGCACTTTGCTGTTGTATGAGCAGTTCTTC.

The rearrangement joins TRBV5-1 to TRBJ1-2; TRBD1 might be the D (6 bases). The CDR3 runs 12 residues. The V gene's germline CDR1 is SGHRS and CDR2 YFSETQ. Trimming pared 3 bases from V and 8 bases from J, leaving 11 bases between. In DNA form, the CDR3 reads TGCGCCAGCAGCTGGGGGGCGGCCGGCTACACCTTC. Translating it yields CASSWGAAGYTF.

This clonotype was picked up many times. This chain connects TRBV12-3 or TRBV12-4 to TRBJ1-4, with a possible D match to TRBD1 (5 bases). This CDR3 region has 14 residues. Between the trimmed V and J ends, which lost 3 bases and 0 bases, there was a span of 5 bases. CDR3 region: CASSLTATNEKLFF. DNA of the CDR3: TGTGCCAGCAGTTTGACAGCAACTAATGAAAAACTGTTTTTT.

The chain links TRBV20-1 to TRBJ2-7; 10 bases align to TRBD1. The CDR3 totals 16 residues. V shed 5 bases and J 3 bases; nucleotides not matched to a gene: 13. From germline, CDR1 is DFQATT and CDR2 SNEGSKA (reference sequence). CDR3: CSAARIGQGDDYEQYF. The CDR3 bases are TGCAGTGCTGCCCGTATCGGACAGGGGGACGACTACGAGCAGTACTTC.

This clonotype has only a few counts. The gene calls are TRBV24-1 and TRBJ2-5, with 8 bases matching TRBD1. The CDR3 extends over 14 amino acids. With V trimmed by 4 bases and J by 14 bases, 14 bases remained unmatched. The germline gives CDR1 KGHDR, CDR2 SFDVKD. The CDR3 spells CATSDGQGEHPIYF. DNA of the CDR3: TGTGCCACCAGTGACGGACAGGGAGAGCATCCCATTTACTTC.

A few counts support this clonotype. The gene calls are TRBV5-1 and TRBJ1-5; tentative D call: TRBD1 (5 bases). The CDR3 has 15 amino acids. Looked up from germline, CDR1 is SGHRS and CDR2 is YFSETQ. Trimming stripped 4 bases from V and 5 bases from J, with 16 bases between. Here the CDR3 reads CASSPGYREDQPQHF. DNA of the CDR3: TGCGCCAGCAGCCCAGGGTACCGGGAAGATCAGCCCCAGCATTTT.

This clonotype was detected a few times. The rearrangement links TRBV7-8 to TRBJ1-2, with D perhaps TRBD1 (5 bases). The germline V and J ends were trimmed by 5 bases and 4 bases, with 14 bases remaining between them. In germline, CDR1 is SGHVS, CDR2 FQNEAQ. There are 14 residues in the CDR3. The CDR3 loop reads CASSHSSGPYGYTF. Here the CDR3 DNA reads TGTGCCAGCAGCCACTCCTCGGGGCCCTATGGCTACACCTTC.

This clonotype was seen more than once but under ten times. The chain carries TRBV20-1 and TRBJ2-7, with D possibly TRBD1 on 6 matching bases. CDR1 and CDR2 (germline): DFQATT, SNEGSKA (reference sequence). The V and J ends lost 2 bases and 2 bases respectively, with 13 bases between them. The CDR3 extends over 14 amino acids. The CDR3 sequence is CSARPNTGPYEQYF. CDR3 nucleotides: TGCAGTGCTAGACCCAACACAGGGCCCTACGAGCAGTACTTC.

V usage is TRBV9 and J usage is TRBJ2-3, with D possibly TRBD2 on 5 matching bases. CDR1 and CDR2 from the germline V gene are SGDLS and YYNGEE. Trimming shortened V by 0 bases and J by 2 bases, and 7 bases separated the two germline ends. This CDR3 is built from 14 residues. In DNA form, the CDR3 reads TGTGCCAGCAGCGTAGCGGGGTACACAGATACGCAGTATTTT. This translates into CASSVAGYTDTQYF.

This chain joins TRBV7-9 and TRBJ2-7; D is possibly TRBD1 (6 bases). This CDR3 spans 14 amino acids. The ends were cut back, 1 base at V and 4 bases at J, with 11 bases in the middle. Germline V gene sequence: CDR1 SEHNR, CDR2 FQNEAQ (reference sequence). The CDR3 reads CASSLVGQNYEQYV. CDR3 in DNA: TGTGCCAGCAGCTTAGTAGGACAGAATTACGAGCAGTACGTC.

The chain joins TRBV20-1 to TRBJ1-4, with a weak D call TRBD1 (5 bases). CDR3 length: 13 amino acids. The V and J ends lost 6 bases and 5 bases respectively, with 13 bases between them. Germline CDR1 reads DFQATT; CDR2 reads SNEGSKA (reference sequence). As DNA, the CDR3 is TGCAGTGCCCCGACCGGGGGAAATGAAAAACTGTTTTTT. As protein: CSAPTGGNEKLFF.

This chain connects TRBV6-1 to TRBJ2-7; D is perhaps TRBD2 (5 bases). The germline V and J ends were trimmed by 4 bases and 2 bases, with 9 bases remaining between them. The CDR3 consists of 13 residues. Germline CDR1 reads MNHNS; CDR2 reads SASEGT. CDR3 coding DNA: TGTGCCAGCAGTGCGGGGTACCCCTACGAGCAGTACTTC. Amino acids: CASSAGYPYEQYF.

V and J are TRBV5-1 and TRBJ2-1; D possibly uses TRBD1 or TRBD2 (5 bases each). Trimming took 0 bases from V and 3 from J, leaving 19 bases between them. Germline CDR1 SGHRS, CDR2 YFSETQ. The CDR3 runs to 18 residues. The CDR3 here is CASSLDGIGSGIYNEQFF. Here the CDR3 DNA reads TGCGCCAGCAGCTTGGACGGGATTGGGTCAGGGATCTACAATGAGCAGTTCTTC.

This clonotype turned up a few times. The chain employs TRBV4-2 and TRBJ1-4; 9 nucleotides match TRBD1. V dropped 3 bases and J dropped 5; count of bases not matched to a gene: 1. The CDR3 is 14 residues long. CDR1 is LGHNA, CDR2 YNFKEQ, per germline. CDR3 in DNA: TGTGCCAGCAGCCACGGACAGGGGAATGAAAAACTGTTTTTT. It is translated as CASSHGQGNEKLFF.

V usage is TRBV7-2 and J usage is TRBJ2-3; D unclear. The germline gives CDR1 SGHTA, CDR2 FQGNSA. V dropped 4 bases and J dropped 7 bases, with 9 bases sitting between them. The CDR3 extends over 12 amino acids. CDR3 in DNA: TGTGCCAGCAGCTCCGGGCTGCATACGCAGTATTTT. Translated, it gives CASSSGLHTQYF.

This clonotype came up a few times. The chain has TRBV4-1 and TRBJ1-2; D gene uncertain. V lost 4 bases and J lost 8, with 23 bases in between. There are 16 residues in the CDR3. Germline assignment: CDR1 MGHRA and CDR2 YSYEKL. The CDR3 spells CASSLSNRVLGGGYTF. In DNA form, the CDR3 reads TGCGCCAGCAGCCTTTCTAATCGGGTTTTGGGAGGCGGCTACACCTTC.

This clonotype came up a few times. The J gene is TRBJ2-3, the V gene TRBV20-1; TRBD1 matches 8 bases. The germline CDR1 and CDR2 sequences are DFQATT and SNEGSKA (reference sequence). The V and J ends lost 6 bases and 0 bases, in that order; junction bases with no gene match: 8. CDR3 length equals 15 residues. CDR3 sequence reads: CSAPDRGGSTDTQYF. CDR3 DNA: TGCAGTGCACCCGACAGGGGCGGTAGCACAGATACGCAGTATTTT.

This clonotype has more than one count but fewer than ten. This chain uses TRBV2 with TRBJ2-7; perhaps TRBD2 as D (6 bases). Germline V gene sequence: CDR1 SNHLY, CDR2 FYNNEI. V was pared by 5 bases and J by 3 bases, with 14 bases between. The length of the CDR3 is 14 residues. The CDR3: CASSWGTGVYEQYF. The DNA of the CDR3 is TGTGCCAGCAGTTGGGGGACTGGCGTCTACGAGCAGTACTTC. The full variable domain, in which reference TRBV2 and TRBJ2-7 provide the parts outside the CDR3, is EPEVTQTPSHQVTQMGQEVILRCVPISNHLYFYWYRQILGQKVEFLVSFYNNEISEKSEIFDDQFSVERPDGSNFTLKIRSTKLEDSAMYFCASSWGTGVYEQYFGPGTRLTVT.

The DNA for the CDR3 is TGTGCCAGCAGCCCCGAGGGGTGGGGGGGCTACGAGCAGTACTTC. Translating it yields CASSPEGWGGYEQYF. The rearrangement joins TRBV4-2 to TRBJ2-7; TRBD2 agrees at 7 bases. There are 15 residues in the CDR3. In germline, CDR1 is LGHNA, CDR2 YNFKEQ. V dropped 4 bases and J dropped 3; count of bases not matched to a gene: 9.

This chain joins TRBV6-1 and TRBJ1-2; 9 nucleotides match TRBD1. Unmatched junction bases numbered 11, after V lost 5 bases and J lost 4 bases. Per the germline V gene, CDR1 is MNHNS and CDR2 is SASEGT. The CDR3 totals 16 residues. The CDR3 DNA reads TGTGCCAGCAGTTCGGGGCGGACAGGGGCCACCTATGGCTACACCTTC. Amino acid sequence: CASSSGRTGATYGYTF.

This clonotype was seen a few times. The CDR3 region is CASSLVMPSGVYEQYF. CDR3 sequence (DNA): TGCGCCAGCAGCTTGGTCATGCCTAGCGGGGTCTACGAGCAGTACTTC. The rearrangement joins TRBV5-1 to TRBJ2-7, with 9 nucleotides matching TRBD2. The V and J ends lost 0 bases and 3 bases, in that order; junction bases with no gene match: 7. This CDR3 is 16 amino acids long. Germline CDR1 reads SGHRS; CDR2 reads YFSETQ.

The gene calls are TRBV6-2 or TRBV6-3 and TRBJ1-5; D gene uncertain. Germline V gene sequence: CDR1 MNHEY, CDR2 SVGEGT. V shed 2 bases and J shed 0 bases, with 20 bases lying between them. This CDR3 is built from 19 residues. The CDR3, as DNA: TGTGCCAGCAGTTACAGGGCTGTCGGTCATTTTTATAGCAATCAGCCCCAGCATTTT. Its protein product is CASSYRAVGHFYSNQPQHF.

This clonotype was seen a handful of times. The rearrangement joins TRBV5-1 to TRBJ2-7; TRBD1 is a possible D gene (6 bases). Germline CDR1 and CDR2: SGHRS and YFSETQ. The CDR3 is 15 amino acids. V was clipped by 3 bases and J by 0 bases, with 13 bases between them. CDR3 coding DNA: TGCGCCAGCAGCTCAGGACAGACGAGCTCCTACGAGCAGTACTTC. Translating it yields CASSSGQTSSYEQYF.

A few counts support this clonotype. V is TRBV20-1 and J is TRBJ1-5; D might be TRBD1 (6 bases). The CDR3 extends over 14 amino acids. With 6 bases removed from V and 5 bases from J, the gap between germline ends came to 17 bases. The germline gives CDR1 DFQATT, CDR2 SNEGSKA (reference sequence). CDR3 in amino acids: CSAPVGGRDQPQHF. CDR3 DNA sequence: TGCAGTGCCCCCGTGGGGGGCCGAGATCAGCCCCAGCATTTT.